This TCR beta chain came from a study of T-cell memory formation after mild COVID-19. From germline, CDR1 is SGHRS and CDR2 YFSETQ. Trimming stripped 1 base from V and 0 bases from J, with 9 bases between. The CDR3 loop spans 15 amino acids. Findings of the study overall: Clones shrinking from day 15 to 85 showed even CD4/CD8 mixes; later expanders tilted CD4+.

Notes on this clonotype: Antigen specificity is unknown.

5'RACE primed from the constant segment yielded TCR alpha and TCR beta cDNA libraries bearing sample barcodes and UMIs. TCRdb re-analysed the 5' RACE reads in MiXCR, keeping a single row per CDR3 protein. The repertoire holds a few hundred thousand distinct CDR3 sequences, with about 17% as singletons. Sequenced sample: PBMCs or a T cell subset sorted from them (not recorded which). The clonotype comes from a man aged 18 to 35 who had mild COVID-19 (a few samples of this study predate the infection). Cell type and time point are not known. This chain connects TRBV5-1 to TRBJ2-3; D remains unclear. The CDR3 sequence is CASSLYGVSTDTQYF. The CDR3 DNA is TGCGCCAGCAGCTTGTATGGGGTTAGCACAGATACGCAGTATTTT.